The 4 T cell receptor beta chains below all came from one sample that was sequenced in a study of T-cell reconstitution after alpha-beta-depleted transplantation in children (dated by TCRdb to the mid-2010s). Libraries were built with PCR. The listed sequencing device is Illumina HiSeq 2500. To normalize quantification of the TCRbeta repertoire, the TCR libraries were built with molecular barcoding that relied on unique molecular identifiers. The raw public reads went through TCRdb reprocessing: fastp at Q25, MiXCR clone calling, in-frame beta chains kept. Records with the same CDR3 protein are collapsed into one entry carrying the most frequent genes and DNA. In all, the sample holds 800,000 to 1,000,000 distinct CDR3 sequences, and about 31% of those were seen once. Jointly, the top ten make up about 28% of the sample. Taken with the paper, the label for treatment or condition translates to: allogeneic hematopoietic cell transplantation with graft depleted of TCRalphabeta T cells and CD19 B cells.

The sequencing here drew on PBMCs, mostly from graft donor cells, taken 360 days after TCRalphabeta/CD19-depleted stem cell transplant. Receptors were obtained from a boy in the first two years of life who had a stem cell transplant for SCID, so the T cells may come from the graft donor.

CDR3 sequence reads: CASSLTGLGQGRPYNEQFF. CDR3 DNA: TGCGCCAGCAGCTTGACGGGGCTTGGGCAGGGTCGTCCCTACAATGAGCAGTTCTTC. This sequence joins TRBV5-1 and TRBJ2-1, with D perhaps TRBD1 or TRBD2 (5 bases each). Germline values: CDR1 SGHRS, CDR2 YFSETQ. CDR3 length equals 19 residues. V was shortened by 1 base and J by 2 bases, with 22 bases between the two germline ends.

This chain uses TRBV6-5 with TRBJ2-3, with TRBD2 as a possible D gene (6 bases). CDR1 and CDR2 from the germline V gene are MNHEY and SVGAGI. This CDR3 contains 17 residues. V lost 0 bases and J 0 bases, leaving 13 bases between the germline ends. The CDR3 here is CASSYSIPSASTDTQYF. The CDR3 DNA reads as TGTGCCAGCAGTTACTCGATTCCTAGCGCTAGCACAGATACGCAGTATTTT.

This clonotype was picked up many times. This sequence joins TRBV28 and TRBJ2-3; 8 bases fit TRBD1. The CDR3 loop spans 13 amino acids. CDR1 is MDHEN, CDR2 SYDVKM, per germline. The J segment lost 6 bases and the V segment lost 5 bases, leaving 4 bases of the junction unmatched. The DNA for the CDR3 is TGTGCCAGCAGTGCTTCAGGGGGCGATACGCAGTATTTT. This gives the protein CASSASGGDTQYF.

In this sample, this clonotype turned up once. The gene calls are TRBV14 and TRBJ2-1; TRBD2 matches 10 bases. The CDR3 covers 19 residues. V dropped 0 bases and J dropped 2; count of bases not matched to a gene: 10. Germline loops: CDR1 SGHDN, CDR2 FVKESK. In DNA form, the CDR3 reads TGTGCCAGCAGCCAAGATCCCCGACTAGCGGGTGGTGCCTACAATGAGCAGTTCTTC. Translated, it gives CASSQDPRLAGGAYNEQFF.